The T cell receptor beta chain under discussion was sequenced for a study of cytomegalovirus exposure and HLA in healthy donors. Trimming took 4 bases from V and 5 from J; bases not matched to a gene: 11. CDR1 is SGHRS, CDR2 YFSETQ, per germline. There are 17 residues in the CDR3. In the case of this clone: Its antigen remains unknown.

Donors sampled were nominally healthy, though unrecorded immune exposures were likely. Primers for the PCR totalled 60 Vbeta and 13 Jbeta. Generated by immunoSEQ multiplex PCR, the TCRdb table keeps only in-frame clones and is missing some. The sample holds around 230,000 clones, about 80% seen once. Findings and limits, study-wide: A later analysis by the authors found several of the most significant clusters apparently linked to common viral pathogens. In a later analysis, HLA-C alleles had the fewest associated TCRs, DRB1 alleles the most. Most TCR sequences were seen very rarely across donors, but some public TCRs occurred in many.

Source material: PBMCs. This TCR came from a male donor in good health and CMV-seronegative. This rearrangement joins TRBV5-1 to TRBJ2-1, with TRBD2 matching 11 bases. The CDR3 loop reads CASSTNSGGALNNEQFF. CDR3 coding DNA: TGCGCCAGCAGCACAAATAGCGGGGGGGCCCTCAACAATGAGCAGTTCTTC.